This TCR beta chain is drawn from a study of neoadjuvant anti-PD-1 for oral cavity cancer. Study in general: Non-progressing patients received a fourth nivolumab dose near day 43, then surgery on days 50-56.

The CDR3 is 11 amino acids. V lost 4 bases and J lost 1, with 1 base in between. Germline V lookup: CDR1 LNHNV, CDR2 YYDKDF (reference sequence). Time point denoted: after neoadjuvant nivolumab, at surgical resection. Clones were read by immunoSEQ multiplex PCR, and TCRdb kept only the in-frame ones, dropping some. The data contain 25,000 or so clones, about 26% of them seen just once; the ten biggest clones take up about 16%. This receptor was taken from a person between 40 and 85 years old with oral cavity squamous cell carcinoma. This chain connects TRBV15 to TRBJ1-2; no firm D call. The sequenced sample was tumor tissue, obtained after nivolumab (anti-PD-1) treatment. CDR3 in DNA: TGTGCCACCAGCAATAACTATGGCTACACCTTC. Its protein product is CATSNNYGYTF.